This entry concerns a single TCR beta chain. Authors' analysis steps: Scientists estimated how many nucleated cells there were by amplifying reference gene primers. TCRdb keeps only in-frame clones here, not all; method: immunoSEQ multiplex PCR. The D gene and trimming were derived from the DNA, and the V and J assignments and clone size from that table. The sample contains fewer than 300,000 clones, about 89% of which appear only once. The data were taken from a study of blood T cell repertoires in COVID-19. For the study at large: COVID-19 samples, acute and convalescent, were from the United States, Italy and Spain. From T cells, B-cell-depleted T cells, or PBMCs came the material, which was cDNA or gDNA.

The V end lost 2 bases, the J end lost 2 bases, and 6 bases lay between the germline ends. The CDR3 length is 13 residues. Germline CDR1 and CDR2: MDHEN and SYDVKM. The origin of this receptor is a woman in her thirties with COVID-19, enrolled during active disease. The J gene is TRBJ1-2, the V gene TRBV28; D is unclear. The sample comprised peripheral blood. The CDR3 spells CASSLGPNYGYTF. The CDR3 DNA is TGTGCCAGCAGTTTAGGCCCGAACTATGGCTACACCTTC.